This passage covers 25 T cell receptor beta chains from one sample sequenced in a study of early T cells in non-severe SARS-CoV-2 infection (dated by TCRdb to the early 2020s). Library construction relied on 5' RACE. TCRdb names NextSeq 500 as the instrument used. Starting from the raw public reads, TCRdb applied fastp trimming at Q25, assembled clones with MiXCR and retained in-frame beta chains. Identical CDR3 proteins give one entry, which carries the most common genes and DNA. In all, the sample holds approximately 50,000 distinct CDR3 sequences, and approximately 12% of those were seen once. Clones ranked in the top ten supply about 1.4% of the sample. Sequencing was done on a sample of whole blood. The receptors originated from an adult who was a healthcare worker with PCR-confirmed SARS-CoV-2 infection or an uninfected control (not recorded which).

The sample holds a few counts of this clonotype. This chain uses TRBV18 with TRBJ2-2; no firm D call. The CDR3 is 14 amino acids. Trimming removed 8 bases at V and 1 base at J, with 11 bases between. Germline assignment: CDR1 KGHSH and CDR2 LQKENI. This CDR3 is CASAVAENTGELFF. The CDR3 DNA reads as TGTGCCAGCGCAGTCGCAGAGAACACCGGGGAGCTGTTTTTT.

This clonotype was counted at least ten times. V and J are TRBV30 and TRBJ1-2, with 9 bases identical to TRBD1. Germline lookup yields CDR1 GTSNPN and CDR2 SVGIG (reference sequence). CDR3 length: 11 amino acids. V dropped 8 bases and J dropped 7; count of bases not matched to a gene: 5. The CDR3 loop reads CAGDREGGYTF. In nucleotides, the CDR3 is TGTGCCGGGGACAGGGAAGGTGGCTACACCTTC.

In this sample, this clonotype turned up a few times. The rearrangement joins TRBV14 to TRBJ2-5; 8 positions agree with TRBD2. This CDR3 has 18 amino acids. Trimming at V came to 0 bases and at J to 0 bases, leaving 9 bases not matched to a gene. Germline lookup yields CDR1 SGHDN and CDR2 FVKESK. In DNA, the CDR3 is TGTGCCAGCAGCCAAGATATCAGGCCTAGCGGGTACCAAGAGACCCAGTACTTC. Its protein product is CASSQDIRPSGYQETQYF.

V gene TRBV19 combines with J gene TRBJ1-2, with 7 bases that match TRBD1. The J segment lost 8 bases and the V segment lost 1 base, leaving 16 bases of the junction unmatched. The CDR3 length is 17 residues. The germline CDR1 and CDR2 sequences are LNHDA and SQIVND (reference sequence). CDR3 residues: CASSIAGQSLVYGGYTF. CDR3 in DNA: TGTGCCAGTAGTATAGCGGGACAGTCCCTCGTCTACGGAGGCTACACCTTC. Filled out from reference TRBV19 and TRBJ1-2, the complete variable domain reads DGGITQSPKYLFRKEGQNVTLSCEQNLNHDAMYWYRQDPGQGLRLIYYSQIVNDFQKGDIAEGYSVSREKKESFPLTVTSAQKNPTAFYLCASSIAGQSLVYGGYTFGSGTRLTVV.

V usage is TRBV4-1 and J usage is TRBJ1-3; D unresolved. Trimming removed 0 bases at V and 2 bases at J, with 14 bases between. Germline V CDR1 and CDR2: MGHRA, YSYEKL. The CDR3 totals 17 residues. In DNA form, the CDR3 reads TGCGCCAGCAGCCAAGATCAAACCCCCCGAGCTGGAAACACCATATATTTT. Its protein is CASSQDQTPRAGNTIYF.

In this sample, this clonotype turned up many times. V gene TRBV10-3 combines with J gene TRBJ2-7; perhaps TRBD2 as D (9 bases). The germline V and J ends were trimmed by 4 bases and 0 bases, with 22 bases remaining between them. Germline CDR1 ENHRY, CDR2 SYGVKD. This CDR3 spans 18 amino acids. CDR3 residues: CAISAREGTGPSSYEQYF. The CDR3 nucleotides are TGTGCCATCAGTGCGCGGGAGGGGACAGGTCCTAGCTCCTACGAGCAGTACTTC.

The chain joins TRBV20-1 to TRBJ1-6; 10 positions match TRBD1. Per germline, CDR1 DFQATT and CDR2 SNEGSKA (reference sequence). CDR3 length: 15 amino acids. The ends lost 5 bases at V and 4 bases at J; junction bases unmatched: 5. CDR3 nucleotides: TGCAGTGCTGCGGACAGGGGGAGGTATAATTCACCCCTCCACTTT. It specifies CSAADRGRYNSPLHF.

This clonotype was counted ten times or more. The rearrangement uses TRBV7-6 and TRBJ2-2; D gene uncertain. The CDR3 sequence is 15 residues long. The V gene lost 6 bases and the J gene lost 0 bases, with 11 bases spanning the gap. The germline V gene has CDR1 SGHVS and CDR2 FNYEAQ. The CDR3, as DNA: TGTGCCAGCAGGTATGGCAGAACGAACACCGGGGAGCTGTTTTTT. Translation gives CASRYGRTNTGELFF.

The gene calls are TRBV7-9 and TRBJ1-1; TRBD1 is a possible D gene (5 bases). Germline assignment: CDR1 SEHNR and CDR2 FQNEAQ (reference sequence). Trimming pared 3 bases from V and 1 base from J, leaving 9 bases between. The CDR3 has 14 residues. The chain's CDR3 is CASSFSGANTEAFF. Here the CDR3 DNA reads TGTGCCAGCAGCTTTTCCGGGGCGAACACTGAAGCTTTCTTT.

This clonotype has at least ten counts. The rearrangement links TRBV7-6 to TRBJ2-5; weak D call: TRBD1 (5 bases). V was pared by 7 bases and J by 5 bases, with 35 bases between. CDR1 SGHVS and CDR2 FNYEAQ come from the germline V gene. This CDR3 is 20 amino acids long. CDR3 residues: CASTKFGQDIQAPMGETQYF. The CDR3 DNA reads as TGTGCCAGCACCAAATTCGGCCAGGACATTCAGGCCCCCATGGGCGAGACCCAGTACTTC.

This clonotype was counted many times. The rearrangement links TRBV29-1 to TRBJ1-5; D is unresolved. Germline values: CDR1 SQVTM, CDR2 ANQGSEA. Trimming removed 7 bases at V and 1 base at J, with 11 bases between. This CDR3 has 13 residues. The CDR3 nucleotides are TGCAGCGCCTCAACAGAGAGCAATCAGCCCCAGCATTTT. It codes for CSASTESNQPQHF.

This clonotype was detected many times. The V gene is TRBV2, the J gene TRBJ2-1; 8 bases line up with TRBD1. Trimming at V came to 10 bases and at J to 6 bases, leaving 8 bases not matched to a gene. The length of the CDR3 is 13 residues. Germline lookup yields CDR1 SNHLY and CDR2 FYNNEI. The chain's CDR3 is CATLNRGFNEQFF. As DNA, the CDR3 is TGTGCCACCCTTAACAGGGGGTTCAATGAGCAGTTCTTC.

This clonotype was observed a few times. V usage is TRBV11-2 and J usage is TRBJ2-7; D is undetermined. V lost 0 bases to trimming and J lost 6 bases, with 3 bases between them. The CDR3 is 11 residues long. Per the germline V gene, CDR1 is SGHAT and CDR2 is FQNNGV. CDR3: CASSLEVEQYF. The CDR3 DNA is TGTGCCAGCAGCTTAGAAGTCGAGCAGTACTTC.

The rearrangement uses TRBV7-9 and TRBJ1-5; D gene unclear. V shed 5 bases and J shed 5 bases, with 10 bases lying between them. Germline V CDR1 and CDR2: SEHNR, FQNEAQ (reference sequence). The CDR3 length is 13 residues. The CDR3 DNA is TGTGCCAGCAGCATCACAGACGATCAGCCCCAGCATTTT. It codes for CASSITDDQPQHF.

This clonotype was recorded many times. The CDR3 nucleotides read TGTGCCAGCAGTTTATGGAAGACAGGGCTCAATCAGCCCCAGCATTTT. Amino acid sequence: CASSLWKTGLNQPQHF. The chain joins TRBV28 to TRBJ1-5; 7 bases align to TRBD1. Trimming at V came to 0 bases and at J to 3 bases, leaving 5 bases not matched to a gene. Per germline, CDR1 MDHEN and CDR2 SYDVKM. This CDR3 comprises 16 residues.

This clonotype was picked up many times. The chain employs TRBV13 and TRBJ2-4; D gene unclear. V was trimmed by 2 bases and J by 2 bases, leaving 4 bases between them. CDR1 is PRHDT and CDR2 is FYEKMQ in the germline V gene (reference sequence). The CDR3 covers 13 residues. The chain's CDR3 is CASSLWTKNIQYF. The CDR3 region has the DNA TGTGCCAGCAGCTTATGGACCAAAAACATTCAGTACTTC.

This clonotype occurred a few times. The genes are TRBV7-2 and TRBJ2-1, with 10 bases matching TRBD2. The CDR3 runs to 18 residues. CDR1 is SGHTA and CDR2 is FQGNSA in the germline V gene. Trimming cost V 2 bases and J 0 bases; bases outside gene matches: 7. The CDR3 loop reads CASSLLSGGRRSYNEQFF. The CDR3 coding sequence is TGTGCCAGCAGCTTACTTAGCGGGGGGCGTCGCTCCTACAATGAGCAGTTCTTC. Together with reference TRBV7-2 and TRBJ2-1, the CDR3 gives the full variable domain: GAGVSQSPSNKVTEKGKDVELRCDPISGHTALYWYRQSLGQGLEFLIYFQGNSAPDKSGLPSDRFSAERTGGSVSTLTIQRTQQEDSAVYLCASSLLSGGRRSYNEQFFGPGTRLTVL.

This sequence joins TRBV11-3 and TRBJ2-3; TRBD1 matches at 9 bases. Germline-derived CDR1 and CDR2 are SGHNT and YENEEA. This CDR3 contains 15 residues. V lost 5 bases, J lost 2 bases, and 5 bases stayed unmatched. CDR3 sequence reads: CASSRGQGLTDTQYF. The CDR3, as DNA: TGTGCCAGCAGCCGCGGACAGGGGCTCACAGATACGCAGTATTTT.

CDR3 region: CASSRLSGGGNEQFF. CDR3 bases: TGTGCCAGCAGCCGCCTAAGTGGGGGCGGCAATGAGCAGTTCTTC. The V gene is TRBV3-1, the J gene TRBJ2-1, with D possibly matching TRBD1 (6 bases). Germline assignment: CDR1 LGHDT and CDR2 YNNKEL (reference sequence). This CDR3 region has 15 residues. Trimming stripped 4 bases from V and 6 bases from J, with 16 bases between.

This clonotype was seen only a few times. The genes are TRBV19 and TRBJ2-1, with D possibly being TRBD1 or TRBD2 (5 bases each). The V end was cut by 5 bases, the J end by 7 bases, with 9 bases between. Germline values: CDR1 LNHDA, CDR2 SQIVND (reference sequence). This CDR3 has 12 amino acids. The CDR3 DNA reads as TGTGCCAGTAGTGGGGGTTGGAATGAGCAGTTCTTC. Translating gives CASSGGWNEQFF.

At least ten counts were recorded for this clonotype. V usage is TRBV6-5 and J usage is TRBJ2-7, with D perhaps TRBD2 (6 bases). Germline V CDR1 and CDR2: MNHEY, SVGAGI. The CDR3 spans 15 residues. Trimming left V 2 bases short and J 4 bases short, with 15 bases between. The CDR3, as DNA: TGTGCCAGCAGTTACGGGACTCCAAGCGATTACGAGCAGTACTTC. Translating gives CASSYGTPSDYEQYF.

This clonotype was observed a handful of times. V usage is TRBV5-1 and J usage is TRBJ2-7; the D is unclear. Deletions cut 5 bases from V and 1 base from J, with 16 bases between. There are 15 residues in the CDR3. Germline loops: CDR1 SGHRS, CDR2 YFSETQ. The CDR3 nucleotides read TGCGCCAGCAGGTATATTGGGGTAGGATCCTACGAGCAGTACTTC. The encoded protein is CASRYIGVGSYEQYF.

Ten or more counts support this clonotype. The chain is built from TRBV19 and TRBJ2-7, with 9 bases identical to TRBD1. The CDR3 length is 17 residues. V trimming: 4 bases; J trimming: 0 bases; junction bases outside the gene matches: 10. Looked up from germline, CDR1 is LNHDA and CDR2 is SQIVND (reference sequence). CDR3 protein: CASSRDRDIKTSYEQYF. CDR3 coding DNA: TGTGCCAGTAGTAGGGACAGGGACATCAAAACCTCCTACGAGCAGTACTTC.

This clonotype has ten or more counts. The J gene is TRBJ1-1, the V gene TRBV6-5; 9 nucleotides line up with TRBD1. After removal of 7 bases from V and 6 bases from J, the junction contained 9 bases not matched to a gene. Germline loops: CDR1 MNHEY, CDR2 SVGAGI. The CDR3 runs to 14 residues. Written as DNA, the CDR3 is TGTGCCAGCAATCCACCGGGACAGGGCCCTGAAGCTTTCTTT. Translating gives CASNPPGQGPEAFF.

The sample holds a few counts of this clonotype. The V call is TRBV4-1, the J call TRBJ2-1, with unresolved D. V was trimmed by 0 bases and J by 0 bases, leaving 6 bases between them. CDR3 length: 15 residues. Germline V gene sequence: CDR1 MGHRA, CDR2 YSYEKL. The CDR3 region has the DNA TGCGCCAGCAGCCAAGAGTCGTTCTCCTACAATGAGCAGTTCTTC. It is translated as CASSQESFSYNEQFF.